The TCR beta chain under discussion was sequenced for a study of T cells after yellow fever vaccination. Overall study context: In the case of low-cell-number fractions, SMART-Seq v4 Ultra Low Input was used for preparation.

Study results and caveats: Bulk-population clonotypes that are abundant could appear as contaminants in FACS-sorted repertoires.

Details on this clonotype: Its antigen remains unidentified.

Each CDR3 protein is one row after TCRdb ran MiXCR on the 5' RACE reads. The sample holds 150,000 to 200,000 distinct CDR3 sequences, roughly 6.2% seen once. The clonotype originates from a man aged 18 to 29 who received the YFV17D yellow fever vaccine. The starting material was CD4+ T cells sorted from PBMCs, obtained on the day of the first yellow fever vaccination.

DNA for the CDR3: TGCGCCAGCAGCCAAGATTCTTGGAGGATGCGGGGTGGCAAAAACATTCAGTACTTC. Translation gives CASSQDSWRMRGGKNIQYF. V and J are TRBV4-3 and TRBJ2-4; D may be TRBD2 (6 bases). This CDR3 has 19 residues. Germline-derived CDR1 and CDR2 are LGHNA and YSLEER. V shed 0 bases and J shed 3 bases, with 21 bases lying between them.